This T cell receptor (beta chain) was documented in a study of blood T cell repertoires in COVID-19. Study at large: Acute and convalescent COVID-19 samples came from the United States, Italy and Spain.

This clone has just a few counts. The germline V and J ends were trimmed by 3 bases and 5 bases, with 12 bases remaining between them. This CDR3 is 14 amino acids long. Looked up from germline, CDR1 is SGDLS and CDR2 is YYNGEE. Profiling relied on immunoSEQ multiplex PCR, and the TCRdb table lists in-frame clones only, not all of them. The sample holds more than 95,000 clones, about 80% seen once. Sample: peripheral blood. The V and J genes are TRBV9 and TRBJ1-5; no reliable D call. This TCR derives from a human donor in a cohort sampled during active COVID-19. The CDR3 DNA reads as TGTGCCAGCAGCGGAGGGCGGGGAGATCAGCCCCAGCATTTT. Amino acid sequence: CASSGGRGDQPQHF.